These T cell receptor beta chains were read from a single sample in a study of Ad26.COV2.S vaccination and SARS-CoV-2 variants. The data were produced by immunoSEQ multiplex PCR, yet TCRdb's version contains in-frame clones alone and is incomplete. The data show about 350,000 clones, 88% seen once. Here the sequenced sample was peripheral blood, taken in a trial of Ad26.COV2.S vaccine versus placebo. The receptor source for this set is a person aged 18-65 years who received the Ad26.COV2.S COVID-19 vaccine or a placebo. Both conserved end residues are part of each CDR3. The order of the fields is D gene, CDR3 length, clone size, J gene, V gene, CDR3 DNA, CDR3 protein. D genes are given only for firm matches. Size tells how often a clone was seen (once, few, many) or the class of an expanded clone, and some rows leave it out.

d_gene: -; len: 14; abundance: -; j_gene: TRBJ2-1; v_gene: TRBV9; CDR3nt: TGTGCCAGCAGCGTAGAGGCCCTAGGGGATGAGCAGTTCTTC; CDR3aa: CASSVEALGDEQFF
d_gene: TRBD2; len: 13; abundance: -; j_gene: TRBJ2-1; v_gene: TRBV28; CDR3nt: TGTGCCGGACGACTAGCGGGAGGTAATGAGCAGTTCTTC; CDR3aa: CAGRLAGGNEQFF
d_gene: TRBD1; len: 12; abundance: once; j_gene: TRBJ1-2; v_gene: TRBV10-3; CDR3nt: TGTGCCATCTACAGGGGAGAAGCGGGCTACACCTTC; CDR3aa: CAIYRGEAGYTF
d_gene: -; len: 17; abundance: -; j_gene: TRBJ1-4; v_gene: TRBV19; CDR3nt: TGTGCCACCCTCAGGACGGATACTTATGCAACTAATGAAAAACTGTTTTTT; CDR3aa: CATLRTDTYATNEKLFF
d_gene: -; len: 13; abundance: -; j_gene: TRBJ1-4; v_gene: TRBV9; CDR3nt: TGTGCCAGCAGCGTAGTACAGGAGGGGAAACTGTTTTTT; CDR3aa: CASSVVQEGKLFF
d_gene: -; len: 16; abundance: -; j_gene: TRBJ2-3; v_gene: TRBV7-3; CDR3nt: TGTGCCAGCAGCTCGCGGACTCTACGGGACACAGATACGCAGTATTTT; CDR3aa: CASSSRTLRDTDTQYF
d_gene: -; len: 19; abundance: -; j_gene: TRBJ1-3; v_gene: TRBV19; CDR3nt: TGTGCCAGTAGTATCCCACCACGGCAGGGACGACGATCTGGAAACACCATATATTTT; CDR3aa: CASSIPPRQGRRSGNTIYF
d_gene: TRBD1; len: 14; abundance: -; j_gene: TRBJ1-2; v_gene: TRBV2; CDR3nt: TGTGCCAGCAGCGGACAGGGGGGCGTAAATGGCTACACCTTC; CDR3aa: CASSGQGGVNGYTF
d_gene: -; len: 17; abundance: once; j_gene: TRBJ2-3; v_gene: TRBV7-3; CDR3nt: TGTGCCAGCAGCTTAACGGGCGCGATGGGAACACAAGATACGCAGTATTTT; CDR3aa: CASSLTGAMGTQDTQYF
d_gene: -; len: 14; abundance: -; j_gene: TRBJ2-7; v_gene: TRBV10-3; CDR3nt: TGTGCCATCAGTGCGGCCATCGGGGGCTACGAGCAGTACTTC; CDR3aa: CAISAAIGGYEQYF
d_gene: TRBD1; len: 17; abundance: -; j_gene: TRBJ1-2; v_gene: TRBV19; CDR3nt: TGTGCCAGTAGTATAAACACCGGGACAGGGGGCGCGGATGGCTACACCTTC; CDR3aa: CASSINTGTGGADGYTF
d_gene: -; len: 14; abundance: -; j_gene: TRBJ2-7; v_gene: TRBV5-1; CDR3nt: TGCGCCAGCAGTTACGGGGGGCAACGCTACGAGCAGTACTTC; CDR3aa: CASSYGGQRYEQYF
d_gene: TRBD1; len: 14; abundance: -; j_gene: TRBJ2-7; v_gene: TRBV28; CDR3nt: TGTGCCAGCAGTCCGGGGACAGCCAGATACGAGCAGTACTTC; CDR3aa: CASSPGTARYEQYF
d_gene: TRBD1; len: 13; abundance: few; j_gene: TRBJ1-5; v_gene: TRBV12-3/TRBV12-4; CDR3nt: TGTGCCAGCAGCAGGACAGGGGGACAGCCCCAGCATTTT; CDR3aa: CASSRTGGQPQHF
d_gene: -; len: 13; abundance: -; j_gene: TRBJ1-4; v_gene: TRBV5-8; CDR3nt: TGTGCCAGCAGCTTGGTAGTGGTAGAAAAACTGTTTTTT; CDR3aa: CASSLVVVEKLFF
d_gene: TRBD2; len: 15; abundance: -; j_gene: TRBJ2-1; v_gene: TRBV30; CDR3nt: TGTGCCTGGAGTGTCGGTAGCGGGAGTAGGTATGAGCAGTTCTTC; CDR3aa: CAWSVGSGSRYEQFF